These T cell receptor beta chains were read from a single sample in a study of OX40 agonist ivuxolimab in advanced cancers. The data were produced by immunoSEQ multiplex PCR, yet TCRdb's version contains in-frame clones alone and is incomplete. In the table there are tens of thousands of clones, 88% of which are singletons. Sample: CD4+ or CD8+ T cells sorted from blood, taken in a trial of the OX40 agonist ivuxolimab. Source of these receptors: an adult with an advanced solid tumor such as melanoma, head and neck, liver or kidney cancer. Each CDR3 is given with its conserved first and last residue. A D gene is named only where the DNA matches it firmly. Clone size, where shown, is once, few, many, or a class for clones that have expanded.

j_gene,abundance,v_gene,d_gene,CDR3nt,CDR3aa
TRBJ1-5,.,TRBV2,TRBD1,TGTGCCAGCAGTGGACAGGGGGCCAGCAATCAGCCCCAGCATTTT,CASSGQGASNQPQHF
TRBJ2-7,few,TRBV5-1,.,TGCGCCAGCAGCCCACAGATATTGGGCTCCTACGAGCAGTACTTC,CASSPQILGSYEQYF
TRBJ2-5,.,TRBV5-1,.,TGCGCCAGCAGCTTGGGCAACAGGGTTGGAGAGACCCAGTACTTC,CASSLGNRVGETQYF
TRBJ1-2,.,TRBV6-5,.,TGTGCCAGCAGTTACGGCCTTTCAAAGAGCTATGGCTACACCTTC,CASSYGLSKSYGYTF
TRBJ2-3,.,TRBV7-2,.,TGTGCCAGCAGCTCGAGGACCACCCACCCAGATACGCAGTATTTT,CASSSRTTHPDTQYF
TRBJ1-2,.,TRBV7-8,.,TGTGCCAGCAGCGTCCGGGGCCTGGGAGGCTACACCTTC,CASSVRGLGGYTF
TRBJ2-6,.,TRBV6-6,.,TGTGCCAGCAGTCCCGACAGACACTCTGGGGCCAACGTCCTGACTTTC,CASSPDRHSGANVLTF
TRBJ1-1,.,TRBV9,.,TGTGCCAGCAGTTGGGGCTCGGGGGGCACTGAAGCTTTCTTT,CASSWGSGGTEAFF
TRBJ2-1,.,TRBV5-5,.,TGTGCCAGCAGCCCACTGCAAATCAACAATGAGCAGTTCTTC,CASSPLQINNEQFF
TRBJ2-1,.,TRBV6-5,.,TGTGCCAGCAGCCCGACTAGGATAGAAAACAATGAGCAGTTCTTC,CASSPTRIENNEQFF
TRBJ2-7,.,TRBV7-2,.,TGTGCCAGCAGCTTAGCTACCAGGGGATCGACTATAGGCGAGCAGTACTTC,CASSLATRGSTIGEQYF
TRBJ2-7,.,TRBV19,.,TGTGCCAGTAAGCAGGAAGACTCCTACGAGCAGTACTTC,CASKQEDSYEQYF
TRBJ1-4,.,TRBV7-2,.,TGTGCCAGCAGCTTAGGCAGCTATGGTGAAAAACTGTTTTTT,CASSLGSYGEKLFF
TRBJ2-7,.,TRBV18,.,TGTGCCAGCTCACCACCTGGATTATCCTACGAGCAGTACTTC,CASSPPGLSYEQYF
TRBJ2-5,few,TRBV7-9,TRBD1,TGTGCCAGCAGCCCATGGCAGGGGGTAGGTCTGGGAGAGACCCAGTACTTC,CASSPWQGVGLGETQYF
TRBJ1-2,once,TRBV5-1,.,TGCGCCAGCAGCTTGGAGGGCCCTAACTATGGCTACACCTTC,CASSLEGPNYGYTF
TRBJ2-1,.,TRBV2,.,TGTGCCAGCAGTGCGAGGGTTGCCTACAATGAGCAGTTCTTC,CASSARVAYNEQFF
TRBJ2-2,.,TRBV19,.,TGTGCCAGTAGTTCCCTAAAGCAGTGGAGGGAGCTGTTTTTT,CASSSLKQWRELFF
TRBJ1-2,.,TRBV4-1,.,TGCGCCAGCAGCCGGTCGTGGCCTAACTATGGCTACACCTTC,CASSRSWPNYGYTF
TRBJ2-1,once,TRBV7-2,.,TGTGCCAGCAGCCAAGAGGTAATGGCACAGAACAATGAGCAGTTCTTC,CASSQEVMAQNNEQFF
TRBJ1-1,.,TRBV7-3,.,TGTGCCAGCAGCTCCTCGACAGGTGGGGACACTGAAGCTTTCTTT,CASSSSTGGDTEAFF
TRBJ1-3,.,TRBV28,TRBD1,TGTGCCAGCAGTCCCAACGGACAGGGAGTGCGAAACACCATATATTTT,CASSPNGQGVRNTIYF
TRBJ2-1,.,TRBV6-1,TRBD2,TGTGCCAGCAGGTCTAGCGGGGGGTTCAATGAGCAGTTCTTC,CASRSSGGFNEQFF
TRBJ2-5,once,TRBV6-6,.,TGTGCCAGCAGTTACGGTACGGAGACCCAGTACTTC,CASSYGTETQYF
TRBJ1-5,.,TRBV28,TRBD1,TGTGCCAGCAGCCTAGCGACAGGGTATCAGCCCCAGCATTTT,CASSLATGYQPQHF
TRBJ1-3,.,TRBV4-1,TRBD1,TGCGCCAGCAGCCGGACAGGGGGCTCTGGAAACACCATATATTTT,CASSRTGGSGNTIYF
TRBJ2-1,once,TRBV11-3,.,TGTGCCAGCAGCCCGCGGCGTGGTGGGGGGGCCGACAATGAGCAGTTCTTC,CASSPRRGGGADNEQFF
TRBJ1-1,once,TRBV10-3,.,TGTGCCATCAGTGAAACAACGGGCACTGAAGCTTTCTTT,CAISETTGTEAFF
TRBJ1-5,.,TRBV19,.,TGTGCCAGTAGTCAGGTTAGCAATCAGCCCCAGCATTTT,CASSQVSNQPQHF
TRBJ2-6,few,TRBV11-3,TRBD1,TGTGCCAGCAGCCTCCAGACAGGGAGTGGACCTGGGGCCAACGTCCTGACTTTC,CASSLQTGSGPGANVLTF
TRBJ2-3,.,TRBV7-9,.,TGTGCCAGCAGCTTAATGAGTTTCACCTTCACAGATACGCAGTATTTT,CASSLMSFTFTDTQYF
TRBJ2-2,.,TRBV5-3,.,TGTGCCAGAAGCTCGAGACAGAGGAACACCGGGGAGCTGTTTTTT,CARSSRQRNTGELFF
TRBJ2-3,.,TRBV2,.,TGTGCCAGCAGTGAGGACTACTTCACAGATACGCAGTATTTT,CASSEDYFTDTQYF